A single sample gave rise to the 15 T cell receptor beta chains below, sequenced in a study of T-cell reconstitution after alpha-beta-depleted transplantation in children. These receptors' targets are unknown. Unique molecular identifiers were incorporated when the TCRbeta library was constructed. One entry per CDR3 protein, called by TCRdb with MiXCR from the PCR reads. The sample records about 300,000 distinct CDR3 sequences, almost 8% being singletons. General study points: Diversity and T-cell counts at one year after transplant derived mostly from new T cells.

Sequenced material: peripheral blood, taken 360 days after TCRalphabeta/CD19-depleted stem cell transplant. The receptors here all came from a female patient aged 2-9 years who had a stem cell transplant for Fanconi anemia, so the T cells may come from the graft donor.

This clonotype was detected many times. The V gene is TRBV20-1, the J gene TRBJ2-2; TRBD1 agrees at 7 bases. V lost 2 bases to trimming and J lost 5 bases; unmatched junction nucleotides: 8. CDR1 is DFQATT, CDR2 SNEGSKA, per germline (reference sequence). The CDR3 is made up of 15 amino acids. In DNA, the CDR3 is TGCAGTGCTAGATCACACCTGACAGGGACCGGGGAGCTGTTTTTT. Translating it yields CSARSHLTGTGELFF.

The rearrangement uses TRBV9 and TRBJ1-1; no firm D call. Trimming cost V 3 bases and J 1 base, with 10 bases left between them. Germline-derived CDR1 and CDR2 are SGDLS and YYNGEE. CDR3 length: 14 residues. The CDR3 coding sequence is TGTGCCAGCAGCGCCTACCACGGGAACACTGAAGCTTTCTTT. Translating it yields CASSAYHGNTEAFF.

There are many counts of this clonotype. The rearrangement links TRBV20-1 to TRBJ2-3, with 8 bases that match TRBD2. V was clipped by 6 bases and J by 2 bases; unmatched bases: 7. The germline V gene has CDR1 DFQATT and CDR2 SNEGSKA (reference sequence). This CDR3 spans 14 amino acids. The CDR3 coding sequence is TGCAGTGCCCTTAGCGGGGACATCACAGATACGCAGTATTTT. Residues: CSALSGDITDTQYF.

This clonotype was observed many times. V usage is TRBV4-2 and J usage is TRBJ2-3, with 14 bases aligning to TRBD2. The germline CDR1 and CDR2 sequences are LGHNA and YNFKEQ. The CDR3 contains 18 residues. V was pared by 3 bases and J by 2 bases, with 7 bases of the junction left unmatched. CDR3 amino acids: CASSQRTSGGPPTDTQYF. CDR3 nucleotide sequence: TGTGCCAGCAGCCAGAGGACTAGCGGGGGGCCCCCCACAGATACGCAGTATTTT.

The table lists this clonotype with many counts. This chain uses TRBV18 with TRBJ2-3; the D is unclear. Germline-derived CDR1 and CDR2 are KGHSH and LQKENI. The CDR3 loop spans 16 amino acids. Trimming pared 2 bases from V and 1 base from J, leaving 13 bases between. Here the CDR3 reads CASSPTADLGTDTQYF. As DNA, the CDR3 is TGTGCCAGCTCACCAACGGCTGATCTAGGCACAGATACGCAGTATTTT. Supplemented by reference TRBV18 and TRBJ2-3, the full variable domain reads NAGVMQNPRHLVRRRGQEARLRCSPMKGHSHVYWYRQLPEEGLKFMVYLQKENIIDESGMPKERFSAEFPKEGPSILRIQQVVRGDSAAYFCASSPTADLGTDTQYFGPGTRLTVL.

The sample holds many counts of this clonotype. This chain connects TRBV7-2 to TRBJ1-5; tentative D call: TRBD1 (5 bases). Trimming pared 7 bases from V and 2 bases from J, leaving 15 bases between. Per the germline V gene, CDR1 is SGHTA and CDR2 is FQGNSA. This CDR3 is 15 amino acids long. The CDR3 spells CASKMGVRGNQPQHF. The CDR3 DNA follows: TGTGCCAGCAAAATGGGGGTCAGAGGCAATCAGCCCCAGCATTTT.

This clonotype was detected many times. This chain connects TRBV6-2 or TRBV6-3 to TRBJ2-7, with 9 bases aligning to TRBD2. The CDR3 length is 14 residues. V lost 5 bases and J lost 4; bases outside the gene matches: 6. Germline V gene data show CDR1 as MNHEY and CDR2 as SVGEGT. CDR3 sequence reads: CASSLLAGRYEQYF. The CDR3, as DNA: TGTGCCAGCAGTCTTCTAGCGGGGAGATACGAGCAGTACTTC.

This clonotype was detected ten times or more. The chain is built from TRBV5-1 and TRBJ2-2; the D is unclear. With 2 bases removed from V and 2 bases from J, the gap between germline ends came to 1 base. From germline, CDR1 is SGHRS and CDR2 YFSETQ. This CDR3 has 12 residues. The CDR3 DNA reads as TGCGCCAGCAGCTTCAACACCGGGGAGCTGTTTTTT. Translating gives CASSFNTGELFF.

This clonotype appeared many times. The J gene is TRBJ2-1, the V gene TRBV6-1, with 8 bases matching TRBD2. Germline assignment: CDR1 MNHNS and CDR2 SASEGT. This CDR3 is 15 amino acids long. With V trimmed by 5 bases and J by 0 bases, 3 bases remained unmatched. The DNA of the CDR3 is TGTGCCAGCAGTAGCGGGGGCCCCTCCTACAATGAGCAGTTCTTC. The encoded protein is CASSSGGPSYNEQFF.

This clonotype has just a few counts. This rearrangement joins TRBV2 to TRBJ2-2; D is unclear. This CDR3 has 14 amino acids. Trimming shortened V by 4 bases and J by 1 base, and 7 bases separated the two germline ends. Germline CDR1 and CDR2: SNHLY and FYNNEI. The DNA for the CDR3 is TGTGCCAGCAGTGCTGAAATGAACACCGGGGAGCTGTTTTTT. This codes for CASSAEMNTGELFF.

Worth noting for this clonotype: Possible read error: a much larger clone is one base away. The chain has TRBV2 and TRBJ2-5, with D possibly being TRBD1 (7 bases). The CDR3 consists of 13 residues. Germline V gives CDR1 SNHLY, CDR2 FYNNEI. V was trimmed by 7 bases and J by 6 bases, leaving 15 bases between them. The CDR3: CASNRRGQQTQYF. CDR3 bases: TGTGCCAGCAATAGGAGGGGGCAGCAGACCCAGTACTTC.

Ten or more counts support this clonotype. The rearrangement uses TRBV6-5 and TRBJ1-1; 8 nucleotides match TRBD1. Germline V gene data show CDR1 as MNHEY and CDR2 as SVGAGI. The CDR3 length is 17 residues. Losses at the gene ends were 5 bases for V and 1 base for J; bases not matched to a gene: 12. The CDR3 protein is CASSNLRTGLRNTEAFF. The CDR3, as DNA: TGTGCCAGCAGTAACCTAAGGACAGGGCTGAGGAACACTGAAGCTTTCTTT.

This clonotype was seen at least ten times. V and J are TRBV25-1 and TRBJ2-6; maybe TRBD2 (5 bases). This CDR3 is 15 amino acids long. The V end lost 4 bases, the J end lost 2 bases, and 9 bases lay between the germline ends. From germline, CDR1 is MGHDK and CDR2 SYGVNS. This CDR3 is CASSGGFAGANVLTF. DNA for the CDR3: TGTGCCAGCAGTGGAGGGTTTGCTGGGGCCAACGTCCTGACTTTC.

This clonotype was observed many times. The chain couples TRBV28 to TRBJ1-4, with D perhaps matching TRBD1 (5 bases). Trimming took off 2 bases at V and 7 bases at J, with 5 bases between the two ends. The CDR3 totals 12 residues. Per the germline V gene, CDR1 is MDHEN and CDR2 is SYDVKM. This chain's CDR3 is CASSLQGEKLFF. DNA for the CDR3: TGTGCCAGCAGTTTACAGGGTGAAAAACTGTTTTTT. Using reference TRBV28 and TRBJ1-4 for the parts outside the CDR3, the full variable domain is DVKVTQSSRYLVKRTGEKVFLECVQDMDHENMFWYRQDPGLGLRLIYFSYDVKMKEKGDIPEGYSVSREKKERFSLILESASTNQTSMYLCASSLQGEKLFFGSGTQLSVL.

This clonotype has a count of ten or more. The V and J genes are TRBV29-1 and TRBJ1-4, with 7 bases matching TRBD1. V trimming: 4 bases; J trimming: 2 bases; junction bases outside the gene matches: 7. The CDR3 length is 15 residues. Per the germline V gene, CDR1 is SQVTM and CDR2 is ANQGSEA. The CDR3, as DNA: TGCAGCGTTGGGTCAGGGGGGGGGACTAATGAAAAACTGTTTTTT. It is translated as CSVGSGGGTNEKLFF.